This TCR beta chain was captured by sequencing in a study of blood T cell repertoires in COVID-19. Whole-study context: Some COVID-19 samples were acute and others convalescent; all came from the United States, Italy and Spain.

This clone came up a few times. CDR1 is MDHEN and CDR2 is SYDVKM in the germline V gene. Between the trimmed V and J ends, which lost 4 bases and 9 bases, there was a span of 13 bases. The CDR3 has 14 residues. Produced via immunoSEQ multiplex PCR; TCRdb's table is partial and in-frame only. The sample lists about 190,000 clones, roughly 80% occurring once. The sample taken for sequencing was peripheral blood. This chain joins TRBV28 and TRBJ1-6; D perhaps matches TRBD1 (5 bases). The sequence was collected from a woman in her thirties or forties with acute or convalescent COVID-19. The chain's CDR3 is CASSSRGGLSPLHF. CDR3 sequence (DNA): TGTGCCAGCAGTTCGAGGGGAGGCCTTTCACCCCTCCACTTT.